Shown below are 27 T cell receptor beta chains from a single sample sequenced in a study of cytomegalovirus exposure and HLA in healthy donors. Vbeta (60) and Jbeta (13) primers were used in the PCR. Data came from immunoSEQ multiplex PCR; TCRdb stores just in-frame clones and leaves some out. The sample has about 130,000 clones; under 75% are singletons. The sample comprised PBMCs. These receptors were obtained from a middle-aged woman in good health and CMV-seronegative.

This clone appeared a few times. The chain couples TRBV10-3 to TRBJ2-7, with 13 bases lining up with TRBD2. CDR3 length equals 13 residues. CDR1 and CDR2 from the germline V gene are ENHRY and SYGVKD. The V segment lost 10 bases and the J segment 5 bases; nucleotides outside the gene matches: 5. Written as DNA, the CDR3 is TGTGCCACCGGACTAGCGGGGGCAAACGAGCAGTACTTC. Its translation is CATGLAGANEQYF.

This clone was recorded a few times. This rearrangement joins TRBV6-5 to TRBJ1-5; TRBD1 aligns across 10 bases. The CDR3 runs 14 residues. The trim removed 2 bases at V and 7 bases at J, leaving 2 bases unmatched. Germline CDR1 and CDR2: MNHEY and SVGAGI. The CDR3 DNA reads as TGTGCCAGCAGTTACGACAGGGGGCTGCAGCCCCAGCATTTT. It yields the protein CASSYDRGLQPQHF.

The chain is built from TRBV29-1 and TRBJ2-5; tentative D call: TRBD1 (6 bases). The V and J ends lost 2 bases and 5 bases respectively, with 18 bases between them. This CDR3 is built from 15 residues. Germline-derived CDR1 and CDR2 are SQVTM and ANQGSEA. The CDR3: CSVESDRSGGETQYF. Here the CDR3 DNA reads TGCAGCGTTGAAAGCGACAGGAGTGGCGGGGAGACCCAGTACTTC.

Worth noting for this clone: One end of the junction does not line up with germline, which may come from a read error. Other DNA sequences in this sample translate to the same CDR3. The chain has TRBV28 and TRBJ1-1, with D unresolved. Germline values: CDR1 MDHEN, CDR2 SYDVKM. This CDR3 region has 11 residues. CDR3 coding DNA: TGCGCCAGCAGGCGGGACACTGAAGCTTTCTTT. It yields the protein CASRRDTEAFF.

A word on this clone: One end of the junction varies from germline; a read error may be responsible. The chain uses TRBV29-1 and TRBJ1-2, with TRBD1 matching over 8 bases. This CDR3 region has 11 residues. Germline loops: CDR1 SQVTM, CDR2 ANQGSEA. The CDR3 is CSVEDPGTGRF. The CDR3 nucleotides read TGCAGCGTTGAAGATCCGGGGACAGGACGCTTC.

A single count supports this clone. V is TRBV5-1 and J is TRBJ2-7, with 9 nucleotides matching TRBD1. Germline-derived CDR1 and CDR2 are SGHRS and YFSETQ. The V segment lost 1 base and the J segment 0 bases; nucleotides outside the gene matches: 8. This CDR3 has 17 residues. The CDR3 loop is CASSLSPGQGSSYEQYF. The CDR3 DNA is TGCGCCAGCAGCTTGTCCCCGGGACAGGGAAGCTCCTACGAGCAGTACTTC.

This clone occurred once. The chain uses TRBV2 and TRBJ2-3, with TRBD2 matching 14 bases. V dropped 11 bases and J dropped 5; count of bases not matched to a gene: 9. Germline CDR1 and CDR2: SNHLY and FYNNEI. CDR3 length: 15 residues. The CDR3 is CAGGTSGGPRDTQYF. The CDR3 DNA reads TGTGCCGGTGGGACTAGCGGGGGCCCAAGAGATACGCAGTATTTT.

The chain carries TRBV4-2 and TRBJ1-6; no definite D call. V lost 2 bases and J 3 bases, leaving 5 bases between the germline ends. The germline gives CDR1 LGHNA, CDR2 YNFKEQ. This CDR3 comprises 14 residues. The CDR3 DNA sequence: TGTGCCAGCAGCCAAACAGTCTATAATTCACCCCTCCACTTT. Its protein product is CASSQTVYNSPLHF.

The chain uses TRBV4-3 and TRBJ2-2; no definite D call. CDR1 and CDR2 (germline): LGHNA, YSLEER. The V end was cut by 1 base, the J end by 2 bases, with 14 bases between. This CDR3 contains 17 residues. In nucleotides, the CDR3 is TGCGCCAGCAGCCAAGTGTGGAGCGCGGCAAACACCGGGGAGCTGTTTTTT. Residues: CASSQVWSAANTGELFF.

The rearrangement joins TRBV7-2 to TRBJ1-2, with D hard to call. The length of the CDR3 is 14 residues. Germline CDR1 reads SGHTA; CDR2 reads FQGNSA. Trimming removed 5 bases at V and 5 bases at J, with 15 bases between. This CDR3 is CASSVDPGLYGYTF. DNA for the CDR3: TGTGCCAGCAGCGTGGACCCGGGATTGTATGGCTACACCTTC.

The chain employs TRBV6-4 and TRBJ2-7; the D is unclear. The CDR3 totals 11 residues. V dropped 5 bases and J dropped 2 bases, with 4 bases sitting between them. Germline loops: CDR1 MRHNA, CDR2 SNTAGT. CDR3 sequence reads: CASSSAYEQYF. The CDR3 coding sequence is TGTGCCAGCAGTTCTGCCTACGAGCAGTACTTC.

The chain employs TRBV6-6 and TRBJ1-3; TRBD1 is a possible D gene (5 bases). CDR1 and CDR2 from the germline V gene are MNHNY and SVGAGI (reference sequence). CDR3 size: 16 residues. Trimming took 6 bases from V and 2 from J, leaving 17 bases between them. CDR3 residues: CASRQDQHRTGNTIYF. The DNA of the CDR3 is TGTGCCAGCAGACAGGACCAGCATCGTACTGGAAACACCATATATTTT.

This chain uses TRBV7-9 with TRBJ2-1, with D maybe TRBD1 (7 bases). V dropped 3 bases and J dropped 6 bases, with 15 bases sitting between them. This CDR3 spans 15 amino acids. Germline V gene data show CDR1 as SEHNR and CDR2 as FQNEAQ (reference sequence). The CDR3 spells CASSLSQGEVNEQFF. The CDR3 DNA reads as TGTGCCAGCAGCTTGTCGCAGGGGGAGGTCAATGAGCAGTTCTTC.

There are a few counts of this clone. The chain carries TRBV11-1 and TRBJ2-2; no firm D call. V was clipped by 1 base and J by 1 base, with 4 bases between them. This CDR3 has 14 residues. Germline V gene data show CDR1 as SGHAT and CDR2 as FQDESV (reference sequence). CDR3: CASSLGQNTGELFF. DNA of the CDR3: TGTGCCAGCAGCTTAGGACAGAACACCGGGGAGCTGTTTTTT.

The J gene is TRBJ1-4, the V gene TRBV30; D is unresolved. The length of the CDR3 is 12 residues. Trimming pared 3 bases from V and 4 bases from J, leaving 6 bases between. Germline V CDR1 and CDR2: GTSNPN, SVGIG (reference sequence). DNA for the CDR3: TGTGCCTGGAGCCCCGGTAATGAAAAACTGTTTTTT. This sequence encodes CAWSPGNEKLFF.

V usage is TRBV10-1 and J usage is TRBJ2-3; 7 bases line up with TRBD1. Germline CDR1 reads WNHNN; CDR2 reads SYGVQD (reference sequence). The junction had 9 bases not matched to a gene; V was cut back by 6 bases and J by 0 bases. The CDR3 contains 16 residues. CDR3: CASSDPGTDSTDTQYF. The CDR3 DNA reads as TGCGCCAGCAGCGACCCTGGGACAGATAGCACAGATACGCAGTATTTT.

There are a few counts of this clone. The CDR3 DNA sequence: TGCGCCAGCAGTTTGGACTACTGGAACTATGGCTACACCTTC. Protein: CASSLDYWNYGYTF. The chain carries TRBV10-1 and TRBJ1-2; D not resolved. Germline-derived CDR1 and CDR2 are WNHNN and SYGVQD (reference sequence). This CDR3 contains 14 residues. Deletions cut 5 bases from V and 2 bases from J, with 12 bases between.

The chain uses TRBV15 and TRBJ2-2, with a possible D match to TRBD1 (6 bases). Germline V gene sequence: CDR1 LNHNV, CDR2 YYDKDF (reference sequence). The V end was cut by 5 bases, the J end by 2 bases, with 18 bases between. The CDR3 length is 17 residues. CDR3 in amino acids: CATSLAAGAPNTGELFF. CDR3 DNA: TGTGCCACCAGCCTTGCCGCAGGGGCGCCTAACACCGGGGAGCTGTTTTTT. Combining the CDR3 with reference TRBV15 and TRBJ2-2 gives the whole variable domain DAMVIQNPRYQVTQFGKPVTLSCSQTLNHNVMYWYQQKSSQAPKLLFHYYDKDFNNEADTPDNFQSRRPNTSFCFLDIRSPGLGDTAMYLCATSLAAGAPNTGELFFGEGSRLTVL.

V gene TRBV2 combines with J gene TRBJ1-1; unclear D gene. This CDR3 has 13 residues. With 6 bases removed from V and 1 base from J, the gap between germline ends came to 9 bases. Germline CDR1 is SNHLY and CDR2 is FYNNEI. CDR3 sequence: CASRLEGNTEAFF. Written as DNA, the CDR3 is TGTGCCAGCAGGCTTGAGGGGAACACTGAAGCTTTCTTT. Full variable domain (rest looked up from reference TRBV2 and TRBJ1-1): EPEVTQTPSHQVTQMGQEVILRCVPISNHLYFYWYRQILGQKVEFLVSFYNNEISEKSEIFDDQFSVERPDGSNFTLKIRSTKLEDSAMYFCASRLEGNTEAFFGQGTRLTVV.

The chain carries TRBV5-6 and TRBJ1-1; 10 positions agree with TRBD1. Trimming removed 4 bases from V and 10 bases from J; junction bases left unmatched: 16. CDR3 length: 16 residues. Per the germline V gene, CDR1 is SGHDT and CDR2 is YYEEEE. The CDR3 DNA sequence: TGTGCCAGCAGCCCACGTATCTGGGGACAGGGGAGGGGAGCTTTCTTT. It codes for CASSPRIWGQGRGAFF.

J is TRBJ1-1 and V is TRBV5-1; 9 positions agree with TRBD1. V trimming: 4 bases; J trimming: 4 bases; junction bases outside the gene matches: 8. The CDR3 runs to 15 residues. Germline V gene sequence: CDR1 SGHRS, CDR2 YFSETQ. In DNA, the CDR3 is TGCGCCAGCAGCATCTCGGGACAGGGAGGCACTGAAGCTTTCTTT. Its protein product is CASSISGQGGTEAFF. The full variable domain, rest sourced from reference TRBV5-1 and TRBJ1-1, is KAGVTQTPRYLIKTRGQQVTLSCSPISGHRSVSWYQQTPGQGLQFLFEYFSETQRNKGNFPGRFSGRQFSNSRSEMNVSTLELGDSALYLCASSISGQGGTEAFFGQGTRLTVV.

The sample holds a few counts of this clone. The chain joins TRBV29-1 to TRBJ1-4, with D possibly matching TRBD1 (5 bases). From germline, CDR1 is SQVTM and CDR2 ANQGSEA. The CDR3 extends over 11 amino acids. V lost 3 bases and J lost 6, with 5 bases in between. The CDR3: CSVDRDEKLFF. The CDR3 DNA is TGCAGCGTTGACAGGGATGAAAAACTGTTTTTT.

The V gene is TRBV29-1, the J gene TRBJ2-5, with a weak D call TRBD2 (7 bases). The germline gives CDR1 SQVTM, CDR2 ANQGSEA. The CDR3 runs to 12 residues. Trimming removed 4 bases from V and 7 bases from J, with 13 bases in between. CDR3 loop: CSVARGGVTQYF. The DNA for the CDR3 is TGCAGCGTTGCGAGGGGGGGCGTGACCCAGTACTTC.

The chain is built from TRBV28 and TRBJ1-1; 8 bases are shared with TRBD1. The junction had 8 bases not matched to a gene; V was cut back by 6 bases and J by 5 bases. Germline assignment: CDR1 MDHEN and CDR2 SYDVKM. This CDR3 contains 14 residues. The CDR3 nucleotides read TGTGCCAGCAGCTCAGGGGGCGCGAGGACTGAAGCTTTCTTT. Translated, it gives CASSSGGARTEAFF.

The V and J genes are TRBV4-2 and TRBJ1-1; D is possibly TRBD1 (5 bases). Trimming stripped 1 base from V and 0 bases from J, with 21 bases between. The germline V gene encodes CDR1 LGHNA and CDR2 YNFKEQ. CDR3 length equals 19 residues. The CDR3 nucleotides are TGTGCCAGCAGCCAAGGAGCGGGGAGGGGCTGGGGATTGAACACTGAAGCTTTCTTT. Protein sequence: CASSQGAGRGWGLNTEAFF.

V is TRBV5-6 and J is TRBJ1-4; 8 bases line up with TRBD1. CDR3 size: 15 residues. In germline, CDR1 is SGHDT, CDR2 YYEEEE. Trimming took 0 bases from V and 8 from J; bases not matched to a gene: 6. The CDR3 region is CASSLATGAREKLFF. CDR3 sequence (DNA): TGTGCCAGCAGCTTGGCGACAGGGGCGCGCGAAAAACTGTTTTTT.

The CDR3 nucleotides are TGTGCCAGCAGCTTCATGACTGCGAGGGAAGTGGCGAGAGGCTACACCTTC. As protein: CASSFMTAREVARGYTF. The chain combines TRBV7-9 with TRBJ1-2; D call uncertain. The germline V gene encodes CDR1 SEHNR and CDR2 FQNEAQ (reference sequence). The V and J ends lost 3 bases and 8 bases respectively, with 25 bases between them. This CDR3 contains 17 residues.